This TCR beta chain was found in a study of blood T cell repertoires in COVID-19. This clone was seen a handful of times. Original processing notes: Estimates of nucleated cell counts were drawn from the amplification of reference gene primers. Clones were read by immunoSEQ multiplex PCR, and TCRdb kept only the in-frame ones, dropping some. V, J and clone size derive from that table, while D and trimming were established from the DNA sequence. Of 110,000 or so clones in the sample, around nine tenths are singletons; the top ten hold 8% to 8.5%. CDR1 and CDR2 (germline): DFQATT, SNEGSKA (reference sequence). With 3 bases clipped from V and 6 bases from J, the junction kept 11 bases outside the gene matches. The CDR3 length is 15 residues.

The sequence derives from a woman between 70 and 85 years old who had recovered from COVID-19. The J gene is TRBJ2-7, the V gene TRBV20-1, with 10 bases lining up with TRBD1. Sample: peripheral blood. The CDR3 protein is CSASLPRQGAGEQYF. DNA of the CDR3: TGCAGTGCTAGTCTCCCCCGACAGGGGGCAGGCGAGCAGTACTTC.